A single T cell receptor (beta chain) is shown here with its context. This specimen comes from a study of blood T cell repertoires in COVID-19. Clones were sequenced by immunoSEQ multiplex PCR, and TCRdb holds only the in-frame ones, with some missing. The top ten clones hold around 2.3% of a sample with 150,000 to 200,000 clones, less than 90% of them seen once. From germline, CDR1 is SQVTM and CDR2 ANQGSEA. Trimming shortened V by 0 bases and J by 1 base, and 9 bases separated the two germline ends. The CDR3 spans 15 residues. This clonotype originated in a man between 70 and 80 years old with active or convalescent COVID-19. The J gene is TRBJ2-2, the V gene TRBV29-1; possibly TRBD1 for D (6 bases). The material sequenced was peripheral blood. CDR3 in DNA: TGCAGCGTTGAAGATTGGGACAAGAACACCGGGGAGCTGTTTTTT. Its protein product is CSVEDWDKNTGELFF.